These 19 T cell receptor beta chains were all obtained from the same sample, sequenced in a study of OX40 agonist ivuxolimab in advanced cancers. Libraries came from the immunoSEQ multiplex PCR assay. The clones in this table, taken by TCRdb from immuneACCESS, are in-frame only. Not every clone is retained; where verified, under half of the shortfall comes from an unresolved V gene, and the cause of the rest is unknown. Counted in this sample were about 68,000 clones; more than 75% of them appeared once. The leading ten clones occupy roughly 2% of the sample. This material consisted of CD4+ or CD8+ T cells sorted from blood, taken in a trial of the OX40 agonist ivuxolimab. These receptors were collected from an adult with an advanced solid tumor such as melanoma, head and neck, liver or kidney cancer.

The table lists this clone with many counts. The V call is TRBV29-1, the J call TRBJ1-2, with D tentatively TRBD1 (6 bases). Per germline, CDR1 SQVTM and CDR2 ANQGSEA. Trimming cost V 8 bases and J 7 bases, with 20 bases left between them. This CDR3 contains 13 residues. CDR3 protein: CSTWTARKGGYTF. CDR3 coding DNA: TGCAGCACGTGGACAGCGCGTAAGGGTGGCTACACCTTC. Supplemented by reference TRBV29-1 and TRBJ1-2, the full variable domain reads SAVISQKPSRDICQRGTSLTIQCQVDSQVTMMFWYRQQPGQSLTLIATANQGSEATYESGFVIDKFPISRPNLTFSTLTVSNMSPEDSSIYLCSTWTARKGGYTFGSGTRLTVV.

This chain connects TRBV11-2 to TRBJ2-7; the D is unclear. This CDR3 region has 14 residues. Germline CDR1 and CDR2: SGHAT and FQNNGV. Trimming shortened V by 1 base and J by 0 bases, and 7 bases separated the two germline ends. Written as DNA, the CDR3 is TGTGCCAGCAGCTTAGGGTTCAGCTCCTACGAGCAGTACTTC. It codes for CASSLGFSSYEQYF. The full variable domain, its missing parts supplied by reference TRBV11-2 and TRBJ2-7, is EAGVAQSPRYKIIEKRQSVAFWCNPISGHATLYWYQQILGQGPKLLIQFQNNGVVDDSQLPKDRFSAERLKGVDSTLKIQPAKLEDSAVYLCASSLGFSSYEQYFGPGTRLTVT.

The chain has TRBV27 and TRBJ1-2; no clear D gene. Germline V gives CDR1 MNHEY, CDR2 SMNVEV (reference sequence). V lost 3 bases and J 4 bases, leaving 12 bases between the germline ends. The CDR3 sequence is 14 residues long. CDR3 sequence (DNA): TGTGCCAGCAGTTTTTCGGACTCCCCCTATGGCTACACCTTC. Translation: CASSFSDSPYGYTF.

This clone was found once. The chain couples TRBV5-1 to TRBJ2-3; possibly TRBD2 for D (6 bases). Germline V gene data show CDR1 as SGHRS and CDR2 as YFSETQ. This CDR3 is 15 amino acids long. Trimming removed 2 bases from V and 2 bases from J, with 12 bases in between. This chain's CDR3 is CASSFLAEITDTQYF. CDR3 DNA sequence: TGCGCCAGCAGCTTCTTAGCGGAAATCACAGATACGCAGTATTTT.

CDR3: CASSQGQSYEQYF. The CDR3 DNA is TGTGCCAGCAGCCAGGGACAGAGCTACGAGCAGTACTTC. J is TRBJ2-7 and V is TRBV28; 7 bases map to TRBD1. V lost 6 bases to trimming and J lost 3 bases; unmatched junction nucleotides: 5. CDR1 MDHEN and CDR2 SYDVKM come from the germline V gene. The CDR3 is 13 amino acids.

The V call is TRBV6-1, the J call TRBJ1-5; a weak D match, TRBD1 (6 bases). Germline CDR1 is MNHNS and CDR2 is SASEGT. The CDR3 extends over 12 amino acids. V dropped 8 bases and J dropped 7 bases, with 12 bases sitting between them. CDR3: CASGGRSQPQHF. CDR3 nucleotide sequence: TGTGCCAGCGGGGGGCGAAGCCAGCCCCAGCATTTT.

The chain couples TRBV20-1 to TRBJ2-7; D is unclear. V lost 6 bases and J lost 2, with 8 bases in between. The germline CDR1 and CDR2 sequences are DFQATT and SNEGSKA (reference sequence). This CDR3 spans 11 amino acids. The CDR3 reads CSALRTYEQYF. The CDR3 nucleotides are TGCAGTGCCCTCCGCACCTACGAGCAGTACTTC.

The chain is built from TRBV5-4 and TRBJ1-2, with TRBD1 matching 7 bases. This CDR3 has 15 residues. Germline lookup yields CDR1 SGHNT and CDR2 YYREEE (reference sequence). Trimming took 3 bases from V and 5 from J; bases not matched to a gene: 10. The CDR3 is CASSSMGQLEYGYTF. The CDR3 DNA sequence: TGTGCCAGCAGCTCCATGGGACAGCTTGAGTATGGCTACACCTTC.

The V gene is TRBV4-1, the J gene TRBJ2-3; no definite D call. V dropped 1 base and J dropped 0 bases, with 11 bases sitting between them. Germline V lookup: CDR1 MGHRA, CDR2 YSYEKL. The CDR3 length is 16 residues. CDR3 sequence (DNA): TGCGCCAGCAGCCAAGTGGGTATATCGAGCACAGATACGCAGTATTTT. Protein sequence: CASSQVGISSTDTQYF.

V is TRBV19 and J is TRBJ2-2, with a weak D call TRBD2 (6 bases). The CDR3 length is 15 residues. V dropped 7 bases and J dropped 1 base, with 13 bases sitting between them. CDR1 and CDR2 (germline): LNHDA, SQIVND (reference sequence). CDR3 nucleotide sequence: TGTGCCAGTACCACTGGGGGGATGAACACCGGGGAGCTGTTTTTT. Residues: CASTTGGMNTGELFF.

This clone was seen just once. The chain employs TRBV11-2 and TRBJ1-1, with a possible D match to TRBD1 (5 bases). The V end lost 5 bases, the J end lost 0 bases, and 13 bases lay between the germline ends. Germline CDR1 reads SGHAT; CDR2 reads FQNNGV. The CDR3 loop spans 15 amino acids. CDR3 sequence (DNA): TGTGCCAGCAGCCCTATGGGACTCATGAACACTGAAGCTTTCTTT. Translation gives CASSPMGLMNTEAFF.

The chain combines TRBV11-1 with TRBJ2-7; D may be TRBD1 or TRBD2 (6 bases each). Trimming left V 5 bases short and J 6 bases short, with 20 bases between. The length of the CDR3 is 15 residues. Germline lookup yields CDR1 SGHAT and CDR2 FQDESV (reference sequence). The CDR3 protein is CASSTSPWGASEQYF. The CDR3 nucleotides are TGTGCCAGCAGCACCTCCCCTTGGGGGGCCAGCGAGCAGTACTTC.

The chain combines TRBV6-1 with TRBJ2-7, with a possible D match to TRBD1 (6 bases). The CDR3 totals 14 residues. Germline CDR1 MNHNS, CDR2 SASEGT. V lost 4 bases to trimming and J lost 0 bases, with 10 bases between them. This chain's CDR3 is CASSVLRGSYEQYF. The CDR3 DNA sequence: TGTGCCAGCAGTGTGCTCAGGGGCTCCTACGAGCAGTACTTC.

The V call is TRBV6-5, the J call TRBJ2-3; perhaps TRBD2 as D (6 bases). CDR3 size: 15 residues. Germline loops: CDR1 MNHEY, CDR2 SVGAGI. V lost 4 bases to trimming and J lost 2 bases, with 13 bases between them. CDR3 sequence reads: CASSLGGTNTDTQYF. The CDR3 region has the DNA TGTGCCAGCAGTTTAGGCGGGACCAACACAGATACGCAGTATTTT.

J is TRBJ1-4 and V is TRBV28, with 7 bases matching TRBD1. The length of the CDR3 is 15 residues. V gave up 6 bases and J gave up 6 bases; unmatched junction bases: 10. The germline gives CDR1 MDHEN, CDR2 SYDVKM. Here the CDR3 reads CASRRSSGGYEKLFF. The CDR3 region has the DNA TGTGCCAGCAGGCGGTCCTCAGGGGGATATGAAAAACTGTTTTTT.

J is TRBJ2-4 and V is TRBV25-1; no reliable D call. This CDR3 spans 16 amino acids. Trimming stripped 2 bases from V and 0 bases from J, with 11 bases between. From germline, CDR1 is MGHDK and CDR2 SYGVNS. The chain's CDR3 is CASSEGVTIAKNIQYF. The CDR3 coding sequence is TGTGCCAGCAGTGAAGGGGTGACGATAGCCAAAAACATTCAGTACTTC.

The J gene is TRBJ2-1, the V gene TRBV25-1; D uncertain. The germline CDR1 and CDR2 sequences are MGHDK and SYGVNS. V lost 6 bases to trimming and J lost 5 bases, with 11 bases between them. This CDR3 has 13 amino acids. The chain's CDR3 is CASRRLSHNEQFF. CDR3 coding DNA: TGTGCCAGCAGGCGATTATCCCACAATGAGCAGTTCTTC.

CDR3 coding DNA: TGTGCCAGCAGCTCTTACACGACAGGGGGCGGGCTAGCGGGAGACAATGAGCAGTTCTTC. Its protein product is CASSSYTTGGGLAGDNEQFF. The chain links TRBV13 to TRBJ2-1, with D perhaps assigned TRBD1 or TRBD2 (10 bases each). V was cut by 4 bases and J by 5 bases, with 30 bases left in between. CDR3 length: 20 amino acids. Per germline, CDR1 PRHDT and CDR2 FYEKMQ (reference sequence).

The rearrangement uses TRBV11-2 and TRBJ2-1, with D uncertain. Germline V gives CDR1 SGHAT, CDR2 FQNNGV. The CDR3 covers 14 residues. Trimming cost V 4 bases and J 0 bases, with 7 bases left between them. The CDR3 sequence: CASSSRSSYNEQFF. The CDR3 DNA reads TGTGCCAGCAGCTCTCGGAGCTCCTACAATGAGCAGTTCTTC.